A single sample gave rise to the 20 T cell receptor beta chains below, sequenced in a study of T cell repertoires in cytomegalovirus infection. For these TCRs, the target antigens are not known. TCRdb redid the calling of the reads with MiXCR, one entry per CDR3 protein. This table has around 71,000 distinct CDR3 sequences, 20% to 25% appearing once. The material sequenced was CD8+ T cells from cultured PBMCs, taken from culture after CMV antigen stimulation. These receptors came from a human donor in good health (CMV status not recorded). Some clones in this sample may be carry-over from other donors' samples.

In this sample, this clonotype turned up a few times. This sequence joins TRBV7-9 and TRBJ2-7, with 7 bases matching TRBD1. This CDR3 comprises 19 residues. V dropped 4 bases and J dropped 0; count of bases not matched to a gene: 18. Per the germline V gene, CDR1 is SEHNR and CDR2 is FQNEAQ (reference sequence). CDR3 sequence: CASSSSPGTDLLSSYEQYF. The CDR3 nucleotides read TGTGCCAGCAGCTCTTCTCCGGGGACAGATCTTTTAAGCTCCTACGAGCAGTACTTC.

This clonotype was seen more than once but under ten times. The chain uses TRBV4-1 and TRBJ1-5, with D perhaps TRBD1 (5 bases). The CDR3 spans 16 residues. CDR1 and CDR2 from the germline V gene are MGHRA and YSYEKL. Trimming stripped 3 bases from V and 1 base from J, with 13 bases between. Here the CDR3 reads CASSQGIQDSNQPQHF. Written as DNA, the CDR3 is TGCGCCAGCAGCCAGGGCATACAGGACAGCAATCAGCCCCAGCATTTT.

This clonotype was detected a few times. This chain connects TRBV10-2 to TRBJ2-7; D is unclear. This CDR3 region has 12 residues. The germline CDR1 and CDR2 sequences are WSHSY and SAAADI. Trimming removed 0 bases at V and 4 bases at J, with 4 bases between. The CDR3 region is CASSESGYEQYF. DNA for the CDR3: TGCGCCAGCAGTGAGTCAGGATACGAGCAGTACTTC.

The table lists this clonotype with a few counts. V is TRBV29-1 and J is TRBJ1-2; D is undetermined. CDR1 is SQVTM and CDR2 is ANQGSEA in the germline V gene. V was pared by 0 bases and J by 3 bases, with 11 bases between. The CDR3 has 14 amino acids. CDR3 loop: CSVEEAPPDYGYTF. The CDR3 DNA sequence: TGCAGCGTTGAAGAGGCGCCGCCGGACTATGGCTACACCTTC.

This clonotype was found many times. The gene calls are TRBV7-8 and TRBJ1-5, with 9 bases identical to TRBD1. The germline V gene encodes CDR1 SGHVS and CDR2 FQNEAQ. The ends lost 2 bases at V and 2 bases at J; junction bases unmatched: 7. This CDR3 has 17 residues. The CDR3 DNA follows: TGTGCCAGCAGCTTATCCGTGTGGACAGGGGGCAATCAGCCCCAGCATTTT. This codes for CASSLSVWTGGNQPQHF.

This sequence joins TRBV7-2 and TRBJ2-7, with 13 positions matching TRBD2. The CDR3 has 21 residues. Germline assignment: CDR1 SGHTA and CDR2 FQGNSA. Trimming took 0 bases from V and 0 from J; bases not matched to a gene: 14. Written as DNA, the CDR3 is TGTGCCAGCAGCTTAGCGCGGGGCACGGGACTAGCGGGGACTTTCTCCTACGAGCAGTACTTC. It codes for CASSLARGTGLAGTFSYEQYF.

CDR3 sequence reads: CASSLIRAGGPVETQYF. DNA of the CDR3: TGTGCCAGCAGCTTAATTAGGGCAGGGGGTCCAGTAGAGACCCAGTACTTC. The rearrangement joins TRBV11-2 to TRBJ2-5, with 7 bases lining up with TRBD1. The CDR3 spans 17 residues. J lost 4 bases, V lost 2 bases, and 13 bases had no gene match. Germline CDR1 SGHAT, CDR2 FQNNGV.

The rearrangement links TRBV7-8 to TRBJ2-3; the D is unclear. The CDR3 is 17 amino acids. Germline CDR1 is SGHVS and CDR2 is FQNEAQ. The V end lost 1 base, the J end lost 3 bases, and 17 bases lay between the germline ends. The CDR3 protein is CASSLGRVGRRTDTQYF. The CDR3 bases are TGTGCCAGCAGCTTAGGAAGGGTGGGTAGGCGAACAGATACGCAGTATTTT.

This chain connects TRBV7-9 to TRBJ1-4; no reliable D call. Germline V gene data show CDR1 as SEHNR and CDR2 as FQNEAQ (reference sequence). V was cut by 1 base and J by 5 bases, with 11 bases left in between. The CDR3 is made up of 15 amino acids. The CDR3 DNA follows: TGTGCCAGCAGCTTAGAGGCGGGCCCCAATGAAAAACTGTTTTTT. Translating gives CASSLEAGPNEKLFF. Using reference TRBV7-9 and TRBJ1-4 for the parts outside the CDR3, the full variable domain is DTGVSQNPRHKITKRGQNVTFRCDPISEHNRLYWYRQTLGQGPEFLTYFQNEAQLEKSRLLSDRFSAERPKGSFSTLEIQRTEQGDSAMYLCASSLEAGPNEKLFFGSGTQLSVL.

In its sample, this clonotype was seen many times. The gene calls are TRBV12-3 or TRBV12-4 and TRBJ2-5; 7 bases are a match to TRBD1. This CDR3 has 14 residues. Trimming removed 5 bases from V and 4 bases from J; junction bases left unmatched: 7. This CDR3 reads CASSPRTGLETQYF. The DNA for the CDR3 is TGTGCCAGCAGTCCTCGGACAGGTTTAGAGACCCAGTACTTC.

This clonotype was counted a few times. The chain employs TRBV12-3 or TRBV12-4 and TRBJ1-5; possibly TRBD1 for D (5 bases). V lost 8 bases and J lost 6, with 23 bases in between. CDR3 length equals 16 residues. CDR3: CASGFRDPGKGQPQHF. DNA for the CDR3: TGTGCCAGCGGGTTCCGGGACCCGGGAAAAGGTCAGCCCCAGCATTTT.

Here the CDR3 reads CASSGPRDTEAFF. CDR3 DNA sequence: TGTGCCAGCAGCGGCCCACGGGACACTGAAGCTTTCTTT. The chain combines TRBV5-6 with TRBJ1-1, with unresolved D. Germline lookup yields CDR1 SGHDT and CDR2 YYEEEE. CDR3 length: 13 residues. Trimming took off 4 bases at V and 3 bases at J, with 10 bases between the two ends.

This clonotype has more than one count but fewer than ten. CDR3: CASSLYGREQYF. The CDR3 DNA reads TGTGCCAGCAGTTTATACGGGCGCGAGCAGTACTTC. This rearrangement joins TRBV27 to TRBJ2-7; D uncertain. The germline V gene has CDR1 MNHEY and CDR2 SMNVEV (reference sequence). V lost 1 base and J lost 6, with 7 bases in between. The length of the CDR3 is 12 residues.

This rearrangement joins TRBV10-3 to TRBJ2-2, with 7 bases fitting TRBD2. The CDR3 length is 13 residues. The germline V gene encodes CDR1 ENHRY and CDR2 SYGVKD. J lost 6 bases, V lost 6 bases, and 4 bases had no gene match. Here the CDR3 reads CAISPSGAGELFF. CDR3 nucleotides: TGTGCCATCAGCCCTAGCGGCGCCGGGGAGCTGTTTTTT.

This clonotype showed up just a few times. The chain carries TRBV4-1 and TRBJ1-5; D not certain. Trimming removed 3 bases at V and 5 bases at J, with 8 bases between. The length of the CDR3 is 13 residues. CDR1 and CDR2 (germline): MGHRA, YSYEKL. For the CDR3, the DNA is TGCGCCAGCAGCCAGAACAGCTATCAGCCCCAGCATTTT. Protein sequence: CASSQNSYQPQHF.

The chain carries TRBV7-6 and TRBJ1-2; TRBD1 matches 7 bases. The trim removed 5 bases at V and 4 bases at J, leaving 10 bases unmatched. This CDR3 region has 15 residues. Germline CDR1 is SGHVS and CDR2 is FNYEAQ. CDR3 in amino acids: CASSPRGQAVYGYTF. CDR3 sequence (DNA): TGTGCCAGCAGCCCCCGTGGACAGGCTGTCTATGGCTACACCTTC.

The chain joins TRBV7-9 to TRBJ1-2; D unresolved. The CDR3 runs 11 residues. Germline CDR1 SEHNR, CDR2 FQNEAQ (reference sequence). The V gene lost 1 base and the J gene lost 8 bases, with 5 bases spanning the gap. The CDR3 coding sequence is TGTGCCAGCAGCTTAGGGCAAGGCTACACCTTC. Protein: CASSLGQGYTF.

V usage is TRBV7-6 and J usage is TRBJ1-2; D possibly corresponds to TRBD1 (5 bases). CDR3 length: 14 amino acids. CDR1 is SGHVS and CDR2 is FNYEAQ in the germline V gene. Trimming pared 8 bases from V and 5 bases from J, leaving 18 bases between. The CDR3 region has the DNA TGTGCCAGCGGGGGGGGTTCTGATATTTATGGCTACACCTTC. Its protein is CASGGGSDIYGYTF.

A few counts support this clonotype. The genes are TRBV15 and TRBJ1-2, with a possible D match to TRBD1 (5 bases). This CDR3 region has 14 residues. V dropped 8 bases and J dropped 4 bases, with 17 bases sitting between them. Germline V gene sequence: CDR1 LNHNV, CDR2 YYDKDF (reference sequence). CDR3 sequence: CATRLGGDPYGYTF. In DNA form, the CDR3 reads TGTGCCACCCGTCTAGGAGGGGACCCCTATGGCTACACCTTC.

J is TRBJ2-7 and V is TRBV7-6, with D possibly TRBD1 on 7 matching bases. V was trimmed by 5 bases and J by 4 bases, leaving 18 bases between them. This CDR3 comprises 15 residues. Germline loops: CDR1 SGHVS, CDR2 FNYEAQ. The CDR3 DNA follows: TGTGCCAGCAGCCCACGGACAGGAGGAGGGTACGAGCAGTACTTC. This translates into CASSPRTGGGYEQYF.